The clone carrying this T cell receptor (beta chain) was seen a handful of times. At one end, the junction sequence differs from germline, possibly due to a read error. The donors, healthy Caucasians from Russia, were aged roughly 6 to 95. Peripheral blood was drawn, approximately 10 milliliters per donor. Total RNA, at least 6 micrograms per sample, was extracted from PBMCs. The sample is drawn from a study of blood T cells in healthy people across ages. CDR1 and CDR2 (germline): MNHEY, SVGAGI. CDR3 size: 18 residues. The authors ran a second PCR of 7 to 11 cycles using a sample-barcoded 5' primer and a J-beta primer mix. MiXCR, run by TCRdb on the 5' RACE reads, gives a single entry per CDR3 protein. The sample shows 750,000 to 950,000 distinct CDR3 sequences, 25% to 35% of them seen only once. Separately, the same data were catalogued under a study of T cells of mothers and their children.

The V and J genes are TRBV6-5 and TRBJ2-7; 9 nucleotides align to TRBD2. Sample: blood. The clonotype comes from a woman aged 35 to 49 in good health. The CDR3 bases are TGTGCCAGTAGTTACTCGAATCTAGCGGGGATAATAGGCTACGAGCAGTACTTC. This translates into CASSYSNLAGIIGYEQYF.